A selection of T cell receptor beta chains follows, all from one sample in a study of T-cell reconstitution after alpha-beta-depleted transplantation in children. MiXCR was run by TCRdb on the PCR reads, yielding one entry per CDR3 protein. The sample lists approximately 190,000 distinct CDR3 sequences, approximately 8% occurring once. Material: PBMCs, mostly from graft donor cells, obtained 360 days after TCRalphabeta/CD19-depleted stem cell transplant. The receptors originated from a male patient under 10 years old who had a stem cell transplant for acute myeloid leukemia, so the T cells may come from the graft donor. The CDR3 runs from the conserved cysteine through the conserved F or W. D genes are given only for firm matches. The size entry is marked missing in some rows and otherwise reads once, few, many or a size class.

D: TRBD1; J: TRBJ2-5; size: many; V: TRBV11-3; DNA: TGTGCCAGCAGCAACTGGGACAGGGAGGACTTC; CDR3: CASSNWDREDF
D: TRBD1; J: TRBJ2-7; size: .; V: TRBV27; DNA: TGTGCCAGCAGTTTGGGACAGGGGGTAAACGAGCAGTACTTC; CDR3: CASSLGQGVNEQYF
D: TRBD1; J: TRBJ1-4; size: .; V: TRBV11-1; DNA: TGTGCCAGCAGCCCTTCCGGGACAGGGGGCATTCCTCAACTAGGTGAAAAACTGTTTTTT; CDR3: CASSPSGTGGIPQLGEKLFF
D: TRBD1; J: TRBJ1-1; size: many; V: TRBV11-2; DNA: TGTGCCAGCAGATCACTCAGGGGGCGCGTGACTGAAGCTTTCTTT; CDR3: CASRSLRGRVTEAFF
D: .; J: TRBJ2-2; size: many; V: TRBV5-1; DNA: TGCGCCAGCAGCTTGGTTTCTATCGCCGGGGAGCTGTTTTTT; CDR3: CASSLVSIAGELFF
D: .; J: TRBJ2-4; size: many; V: TRBV9; DNA: TGTGCCAGCAGCGTGGGGGAGGAAGTAGCCAAAAACATTCAGTACTTC; CDR3: CASSVGEEVAKNIQYF
D: TRBD2; J: TRBJ2-2; size: many; V: TRBV12-3/TRBV12-4; DNA: TGTGCCAGCGGGAGGGAGGTCGGGGAGCTGTTTTTT; CDR3: CASGREVGELFF
D: TRBD2; J: TRBJ2-3; size: few; V: TRBV5-6; DNA: TGTGCCAGCAGGCCGGGACTAGTAGTAGCCGATACGCAGTATTTT; CDR3: CASRPGLVVADTQYF
D: .; J: TRBJ2-5; size: many; V: TRBV20-1; DNA: TGCAGTGCTAGGCCACCAGGGGTACAAGAGACCCAGTACTTC; CDR3: CSARPPGVQETQYF
D: .; J: TRBJ2-3; size: many; V: TRBV5-1; DNA: TGCGCCAGCAGCTTGGTGTCCGGCACAGATACGCAGTATTTT; CDR3: CASSLVSGTDTQYF
D: TRBD1; J: TRBJ1-1; size: many; V: TRBV5-1; DNA: TGCGCCAGCAGCTTGGATTCGATTTTTGGCAGGGGGGCTGAAGCTTTCTTT; CDR3: CASSLDSIFGRGAEAFF
D: TRBD1; J: TRBJ2-5; size: many; V: TRBV7-7; DNA: TGTGCTAGCAGCTTAGAGACAGGGACGAAGACCCAGTACTTC; CDR3: CASSLETGTKTQYF